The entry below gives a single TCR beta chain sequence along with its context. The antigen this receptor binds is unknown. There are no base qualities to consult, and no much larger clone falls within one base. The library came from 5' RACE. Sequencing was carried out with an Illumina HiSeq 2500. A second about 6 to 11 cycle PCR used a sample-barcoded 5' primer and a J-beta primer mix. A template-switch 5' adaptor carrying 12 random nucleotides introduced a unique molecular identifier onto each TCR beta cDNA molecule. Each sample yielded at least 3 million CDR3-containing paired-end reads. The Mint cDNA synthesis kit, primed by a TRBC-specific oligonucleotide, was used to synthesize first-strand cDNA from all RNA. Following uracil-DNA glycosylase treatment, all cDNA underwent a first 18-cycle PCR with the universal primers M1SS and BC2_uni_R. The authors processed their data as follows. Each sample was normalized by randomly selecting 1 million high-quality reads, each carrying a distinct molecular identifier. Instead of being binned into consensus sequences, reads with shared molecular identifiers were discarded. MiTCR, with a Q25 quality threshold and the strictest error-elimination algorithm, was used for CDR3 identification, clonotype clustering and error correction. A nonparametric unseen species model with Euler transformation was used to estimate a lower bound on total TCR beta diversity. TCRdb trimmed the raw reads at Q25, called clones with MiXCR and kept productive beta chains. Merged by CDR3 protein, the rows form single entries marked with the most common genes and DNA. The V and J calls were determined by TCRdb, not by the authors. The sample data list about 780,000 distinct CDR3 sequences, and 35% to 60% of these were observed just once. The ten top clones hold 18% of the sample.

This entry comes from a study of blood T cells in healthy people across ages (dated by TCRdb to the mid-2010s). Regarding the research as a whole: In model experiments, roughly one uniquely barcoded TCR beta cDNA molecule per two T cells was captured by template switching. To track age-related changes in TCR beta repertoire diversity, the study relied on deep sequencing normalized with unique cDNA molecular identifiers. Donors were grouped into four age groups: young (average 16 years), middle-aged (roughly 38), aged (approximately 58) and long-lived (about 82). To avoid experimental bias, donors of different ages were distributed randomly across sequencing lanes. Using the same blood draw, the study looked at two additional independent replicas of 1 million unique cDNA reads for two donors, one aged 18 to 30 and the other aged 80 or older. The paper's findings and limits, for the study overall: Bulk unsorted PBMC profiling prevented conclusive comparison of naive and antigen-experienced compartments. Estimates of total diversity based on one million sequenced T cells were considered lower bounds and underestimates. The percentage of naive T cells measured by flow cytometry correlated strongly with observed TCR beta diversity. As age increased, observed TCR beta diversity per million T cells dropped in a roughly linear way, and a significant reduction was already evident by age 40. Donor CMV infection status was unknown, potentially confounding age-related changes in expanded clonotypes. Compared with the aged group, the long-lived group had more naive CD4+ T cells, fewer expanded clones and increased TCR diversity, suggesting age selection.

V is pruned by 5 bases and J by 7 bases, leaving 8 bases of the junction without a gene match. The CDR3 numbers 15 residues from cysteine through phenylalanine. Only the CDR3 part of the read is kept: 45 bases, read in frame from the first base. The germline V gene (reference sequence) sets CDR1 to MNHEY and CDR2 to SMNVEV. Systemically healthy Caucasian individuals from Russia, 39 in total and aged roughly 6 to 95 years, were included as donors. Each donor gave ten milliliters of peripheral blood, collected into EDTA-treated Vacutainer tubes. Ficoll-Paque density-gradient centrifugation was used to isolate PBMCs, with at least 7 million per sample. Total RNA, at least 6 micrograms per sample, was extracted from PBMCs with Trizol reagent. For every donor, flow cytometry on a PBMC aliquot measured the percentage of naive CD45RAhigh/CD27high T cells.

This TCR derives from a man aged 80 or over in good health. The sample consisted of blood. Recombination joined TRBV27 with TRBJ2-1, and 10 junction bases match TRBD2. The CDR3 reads CASSQRGGSGNEQFF. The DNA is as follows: TGTGCCAGCAGTCAGCGGGGGGGGTCTGGAAATGAGCAGTTCTTC.